This T cell receptor (beta chain) was obtained from a study of cytomegalovirus exposure and HLA in healthy donors. Study in general: Some 85 million unique TCRs from HLA-typed donors were held in an early data release.

CDR1 is SNHLY and CDR2 is FYNNEI in the germline V gene. The CDR3 loop spans 14 amino acids. The study, taken as a whole, reports: Most CMV-associated TCR beta chains appeared HLA-restricted in a later analysis. The classifier reportedly diagnosed cytomegalovirus status with high specificity and sensitivity.

PCR amplification relied on 60 Vbeta primers (plus 13 Jbeta primers). Some clones are missing from TCRdb's copy, which holds only in-frame ones; the method was immunoSEQ multiplex PCR. The table includes 150,000 to 200,000 clones, 70% to 90% detected once. There are a few counts of this clone. Its antigen is as yet unknown. The genes are TRBV2 and TRBJ2-5; 9 bases are a match to TRBD1. The J call may be mistaken, given a closer DNA end match to TRBJ2-7. The specimen sequenced was PBMCs. The TCR originated in a woman aged 25 to 45 in good health and CMV-seronegative. The CDR3, as DNA: TGTGCCAGCAGTGGGTGGACAGGGGCATACGAGCAGTACTTC. Protein: CASSGWTGAYEQYF.